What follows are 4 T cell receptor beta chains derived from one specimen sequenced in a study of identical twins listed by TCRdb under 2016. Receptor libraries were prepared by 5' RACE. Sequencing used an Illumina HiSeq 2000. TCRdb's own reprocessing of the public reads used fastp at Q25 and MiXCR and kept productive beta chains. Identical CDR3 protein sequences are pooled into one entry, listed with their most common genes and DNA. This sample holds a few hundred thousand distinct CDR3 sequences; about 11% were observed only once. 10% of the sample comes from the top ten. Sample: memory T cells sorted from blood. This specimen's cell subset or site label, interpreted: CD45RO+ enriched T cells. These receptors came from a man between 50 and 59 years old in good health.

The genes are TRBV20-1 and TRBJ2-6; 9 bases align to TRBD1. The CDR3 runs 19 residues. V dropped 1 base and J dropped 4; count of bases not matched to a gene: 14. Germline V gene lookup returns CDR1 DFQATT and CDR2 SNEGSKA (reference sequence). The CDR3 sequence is CSARVKGDRALSGANVLTF. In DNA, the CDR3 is TGCAGTGCTAGAGTAAAAGGGGACAGGGCTCTCTCCGGGGCCAACGTCCTGACTTTC.

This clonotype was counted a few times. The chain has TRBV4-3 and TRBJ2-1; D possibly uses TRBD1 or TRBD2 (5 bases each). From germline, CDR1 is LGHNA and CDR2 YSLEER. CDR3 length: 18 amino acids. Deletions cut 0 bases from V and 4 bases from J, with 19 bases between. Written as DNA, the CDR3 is TGCGCCAGCAGCCAAGACTGGTCCGGGGCCAGTTATTACAATGAGCAGTTCTTC. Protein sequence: CASSQDWSGASYYNEQFF.

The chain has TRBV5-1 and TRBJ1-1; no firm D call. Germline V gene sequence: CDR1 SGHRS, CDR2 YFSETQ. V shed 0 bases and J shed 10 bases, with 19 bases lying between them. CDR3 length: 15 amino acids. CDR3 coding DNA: TGCGCCAGCAGCTTGGGGGATCTGGGCGGCGGAACAGCTTTCTTT. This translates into CASSLGDLGGGTAFF.

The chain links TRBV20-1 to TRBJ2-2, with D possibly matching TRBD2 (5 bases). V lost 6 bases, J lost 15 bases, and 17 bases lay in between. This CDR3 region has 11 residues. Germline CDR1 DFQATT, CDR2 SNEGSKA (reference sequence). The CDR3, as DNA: TGCAGTGCCGCTCGGCGGAGGCGTATGTTTTTT. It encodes CSAARRRRMFF.